Sequencing of this TCR beta chain was carried out in a study of early T cells in non-severe SARS-CoV-2 infection. For the study at large: Bulk RNA from unsorted whole blood was sequenced; chains were unpaired.

The TCR library protocol was used to attach unique molecular identifiers. These identifiers were attached to individual cDNA molecules. Using its own MiXCR run on the 5' RACE reads, TCRdb lists one record per CDR3 protein. The sample records 60,000 to 75,000 distinct CDR3 sequences, 10% to 15% being singletons. CDR3 length: 12 amino acids. V lost 2 bases and J lost 5, with 6 bases in between. This clonotype was seen a handful of times. Sequenced material: whole blood. The receptor was isolated from an adult who was a healthcare worker with PCR-confirmed SARS-CoV-2 infection or an uninfected control (not recorded which). The V call is TRBV12-3 or TRBV12-4, the J call TRBJ1-1, with D uncertain. CDR3 DNA: TGTGCCAGCAGTTTACCGAGGACTGAAGCTTTCTTT. Protein sequence: CASSLPRTEAFF.